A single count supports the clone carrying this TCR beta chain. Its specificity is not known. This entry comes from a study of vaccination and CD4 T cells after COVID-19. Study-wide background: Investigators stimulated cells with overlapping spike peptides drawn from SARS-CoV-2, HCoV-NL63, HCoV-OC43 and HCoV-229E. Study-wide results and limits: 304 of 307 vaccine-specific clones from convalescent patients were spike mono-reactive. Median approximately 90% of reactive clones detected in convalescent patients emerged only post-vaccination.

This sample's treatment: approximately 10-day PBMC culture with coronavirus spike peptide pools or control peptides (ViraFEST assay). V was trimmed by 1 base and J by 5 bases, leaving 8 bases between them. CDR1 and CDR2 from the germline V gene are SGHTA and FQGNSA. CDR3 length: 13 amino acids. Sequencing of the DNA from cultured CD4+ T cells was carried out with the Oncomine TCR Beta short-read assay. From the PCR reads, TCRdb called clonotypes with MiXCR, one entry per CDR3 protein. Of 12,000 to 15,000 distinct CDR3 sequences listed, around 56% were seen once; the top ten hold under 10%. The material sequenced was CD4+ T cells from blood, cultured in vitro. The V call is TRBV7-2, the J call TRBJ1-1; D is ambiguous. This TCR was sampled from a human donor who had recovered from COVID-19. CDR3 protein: CASSLGQVTEAFF. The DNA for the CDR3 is TGTGCCAGCAGCTTAGGCCAGGTAACTGAAGCTTTCTTT.